This T cell receptor beta chain originates from a study of T cell responses to AZD1222 COVID-19 vaccine. Study-level points and caveats: Close to half of spike-specific TCRs reportedly recognize unmutated variant regions.

Profiling relied on immunoSEQ multiplex PCR, and the TCRdb table lists in-frame clones only, not all of them. The data hold under 200,000 clones, with approximately 90% observed a single time. Concerning this clone: Its antigen is undetermined.

V was shortened by 2 bases and J by 2 bases, with 3 bases between the two germline ends. This CDR3 contains 12 residues. The germline V gene encodes CDR1 KGHSH and CDR2 LQKENI. This clonotype was sampled from an adult in good health. The chain uses TRBV18 and TRBJ2-5, with D hard to call. Sample: peripheral blood, taken on day 0 of AZD1222 vaccination. This CDR3 reads CASSPTQETQYF. The DNA for the CDR3 is TGTGCCAGCTCACCAACTCAAGAGACCCAGTACTTC.